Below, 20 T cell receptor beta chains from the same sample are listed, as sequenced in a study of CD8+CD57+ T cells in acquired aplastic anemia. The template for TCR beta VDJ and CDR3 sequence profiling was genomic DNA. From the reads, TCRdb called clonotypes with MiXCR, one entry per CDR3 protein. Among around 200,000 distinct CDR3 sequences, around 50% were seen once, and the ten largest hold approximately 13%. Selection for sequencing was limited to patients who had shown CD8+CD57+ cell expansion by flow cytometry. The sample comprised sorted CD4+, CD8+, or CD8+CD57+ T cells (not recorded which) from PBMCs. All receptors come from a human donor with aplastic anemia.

CDR3 sequence (DNA): TGTGCCATCAGTGAGTTACAGGGCACTGAAGCTTTCTTT. Translating it yields CAISELQGTEAFF. The rearrangement links TRBV10-3 to TRBJ1-1; possibly TRBD1 for D (6 bases). CDR1 is ENHRY, CDR2 SYGVKD, per germline. V was trimmed by 1 base and J by 4 bases, leaving 7 bases between them. This CDR3 has 13 residues.

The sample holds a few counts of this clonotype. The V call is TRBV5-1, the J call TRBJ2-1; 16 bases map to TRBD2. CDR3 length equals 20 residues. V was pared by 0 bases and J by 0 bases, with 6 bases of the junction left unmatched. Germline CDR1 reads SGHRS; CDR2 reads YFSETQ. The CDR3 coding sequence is TGCGCCAGCAGCTTGGCCGGGACTAGCGGGGGGGTTAGCTCCTACAATGAGCAGTTCTTC. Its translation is CASSLAGTSGGVSSYNEQFF. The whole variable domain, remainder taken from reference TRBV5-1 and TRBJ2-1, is KAGVTQTPRYLIKTRGQQVTLSCSPISGHRSVSWYQQTPGQGLQFLFEYFSETQRNKGNFPGRFSGRQFSNSRSEMNVSTLELGDSALYLCASSLAGTSGGVSSYNEQFFGPGTRLTVL.

The DNA for the CDR3 is TGCAGCGTTTCGGACAGCGGAGTTTTAGGCTCCTACGAGCAGTACTTC. Translating it yields CSVSDSGVLGSYEQYF. The chain links TRBV29-1 to TRBJ2-7, with D maybe TRBD1 (6 bases). The CDR3 loop spans 16 amino acids. Trimming shortened V by 5 bases and J by 0 bases, and 20 bases separated the two germline ends. Germline assignment: CDR1 SQVTM and CDR2 ANQGSEA.

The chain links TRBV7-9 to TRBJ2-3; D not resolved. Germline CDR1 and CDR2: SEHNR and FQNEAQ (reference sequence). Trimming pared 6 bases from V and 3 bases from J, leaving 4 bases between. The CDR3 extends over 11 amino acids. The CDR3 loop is CASRPTDTQYF. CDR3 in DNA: TGTGCCAGCAGGCCAACAGATACGCAGTATTTT. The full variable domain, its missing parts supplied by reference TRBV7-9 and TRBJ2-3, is DTGVSQNPRHKITKRGQNVTFRCDPISEHNRLYWYRQTLGQGPEFLTYFQNEAQLEKSRLLSDRFSAERPKGSFSTLEIQRTEQGDSAMYLCASRPTDTQYFGPGTRLTVL.

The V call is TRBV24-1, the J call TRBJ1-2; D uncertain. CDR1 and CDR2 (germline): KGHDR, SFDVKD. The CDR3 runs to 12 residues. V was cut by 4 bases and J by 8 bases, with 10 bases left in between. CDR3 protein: CATSDGPIGYTF. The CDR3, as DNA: TGTGCCACCAGTGACGGACCCATAGGCTACACCTTC.

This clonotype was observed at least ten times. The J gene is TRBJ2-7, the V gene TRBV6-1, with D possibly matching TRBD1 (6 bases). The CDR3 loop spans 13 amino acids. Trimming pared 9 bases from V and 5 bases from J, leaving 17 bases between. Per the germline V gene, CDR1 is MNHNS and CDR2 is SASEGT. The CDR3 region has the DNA TGTGCCAGTTATAAAGGGACAAGCGACGAGCAGTACTTC. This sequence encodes CASYKGTSDEQYF.

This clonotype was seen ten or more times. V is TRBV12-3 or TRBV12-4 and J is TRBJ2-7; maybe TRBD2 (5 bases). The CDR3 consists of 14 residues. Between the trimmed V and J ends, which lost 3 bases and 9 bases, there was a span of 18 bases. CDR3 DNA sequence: TGTGCCAGCAGTTTCAGGCGGGCCCGATCCCGGCAGTACTTC. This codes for CASSFRRARSRQYF.

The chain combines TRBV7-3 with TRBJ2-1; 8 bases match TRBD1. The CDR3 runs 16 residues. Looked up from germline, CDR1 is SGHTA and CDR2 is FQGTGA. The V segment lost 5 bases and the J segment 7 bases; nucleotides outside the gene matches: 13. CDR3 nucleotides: TGTGCCAGCAGCCGAACCAGGGACAGGACGGGGAATGAGCAGTTCTTC. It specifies CASSRTRDRTGNEQFF.

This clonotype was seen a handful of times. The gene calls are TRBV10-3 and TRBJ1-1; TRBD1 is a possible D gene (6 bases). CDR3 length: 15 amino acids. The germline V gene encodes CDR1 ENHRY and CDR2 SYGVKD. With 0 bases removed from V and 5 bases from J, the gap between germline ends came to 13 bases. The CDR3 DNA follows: TGTGCCATCAGTGAGTCGAAGGGGGGTAAGACTGAAGCTTTCTTT. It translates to CAISESKGGKTEAFF.

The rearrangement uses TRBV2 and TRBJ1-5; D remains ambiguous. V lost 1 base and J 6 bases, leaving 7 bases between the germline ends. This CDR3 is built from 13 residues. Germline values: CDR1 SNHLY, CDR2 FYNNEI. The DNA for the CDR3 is TGTGCCAGCAGTGAAGTGGCAGTTCAGCCCCAGCATTTT. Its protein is CASSEVAVQPQHF.

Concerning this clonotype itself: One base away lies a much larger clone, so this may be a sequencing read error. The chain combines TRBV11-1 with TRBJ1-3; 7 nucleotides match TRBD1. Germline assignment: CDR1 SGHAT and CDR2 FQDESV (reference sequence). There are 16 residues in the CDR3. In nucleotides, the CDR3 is TGTGCCAGCAGCTTGTGGACAGGAGACTCTGGAAACAACATATATTTT. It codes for CASSLWTGDSGNNIYF. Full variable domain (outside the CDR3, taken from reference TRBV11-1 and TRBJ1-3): EAEVAQSPRYKITEKSQAVAFWCDPISGHATLYWYRQILGQGPELLVQFQDESVVDDSQLPKDRFSAERLKGVDSTLKIQPAELGDSAMYLCASSLWTGDSGNNIYFGEGSWLTVV.

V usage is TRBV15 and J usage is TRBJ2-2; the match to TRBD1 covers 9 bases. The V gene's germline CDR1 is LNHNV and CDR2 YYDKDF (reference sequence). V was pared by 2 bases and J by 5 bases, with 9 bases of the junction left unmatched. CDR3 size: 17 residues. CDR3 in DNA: TGTGCCACCAGCAGAACACCTCCGGGACAGGGAACCGGGGAGCTGTTTTTT. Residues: CATSRTPPGQGTGELFF. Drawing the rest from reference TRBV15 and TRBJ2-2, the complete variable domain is DAMVIQNPRYQVTQFGKPVTLSCSQTLNHNVMYWYQQKSSQAPKLLFHYYDKDFNNEADTPDNFQSRRPNTSFCFLDIRSPGLGDTAMYLCATSRTPPGQGTGELFFGEGSRLTVL.

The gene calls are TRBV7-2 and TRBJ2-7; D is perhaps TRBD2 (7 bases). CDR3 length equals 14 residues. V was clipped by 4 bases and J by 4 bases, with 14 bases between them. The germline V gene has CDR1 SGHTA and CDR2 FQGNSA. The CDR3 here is CASSSTGGHYEQYF. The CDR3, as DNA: TGTGCCAGCAGCTCCACCGGGGGGCATTACGAGCAGTACTTC. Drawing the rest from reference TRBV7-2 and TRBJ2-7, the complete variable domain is GAGVSQSPSNKVTEKGKDVELRCDPISGHTALYWYRQSLGQGLEFLIYFQGNSAPDKSGLPSDRFSAERTGGSVSTLTIQRTQQEDSAVYLCASSSTGGHYEQYFGPGTRLTVT.

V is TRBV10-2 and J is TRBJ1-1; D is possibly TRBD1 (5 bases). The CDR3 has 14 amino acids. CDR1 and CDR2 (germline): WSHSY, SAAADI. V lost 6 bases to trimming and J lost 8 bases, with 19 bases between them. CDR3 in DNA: TGCGCCAGCAGACCGTCGGGTGGGACCGGGGAAGCTTTCTTT. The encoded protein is CASRPSGGTGEAFF.

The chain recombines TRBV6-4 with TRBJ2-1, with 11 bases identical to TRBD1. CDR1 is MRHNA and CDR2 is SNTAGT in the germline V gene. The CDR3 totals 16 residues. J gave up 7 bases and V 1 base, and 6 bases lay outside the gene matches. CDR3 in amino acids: CASSDLEGQGGNEQFF. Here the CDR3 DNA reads TGTGCCAGCAGTGACTTGGAGGGACAGGGGGGGAATGAGCAGTTCTTC.

CDR3 coding DNA: TGTGCCAGCCGTACGAGCATGAACACTGAAGCTTTCTTT. Protein: CASRTSMNTEAFF. This chain connects TRBV6-1 to TRBJ1-1; D uncertain. V lost 8 bases and J lost 0, with 10 bases in between. The germline V gene has CDR1 MNHNS and CDR2 SASEGT. The CDR3 spans 13 residues.

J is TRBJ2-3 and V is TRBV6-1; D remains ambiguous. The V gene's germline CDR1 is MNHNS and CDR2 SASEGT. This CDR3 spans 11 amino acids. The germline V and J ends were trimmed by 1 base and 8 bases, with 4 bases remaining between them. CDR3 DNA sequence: TGTGCCAGCAGTGAAGGAGGTACGCAGTATTTT. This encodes CASSEGGTQYF.

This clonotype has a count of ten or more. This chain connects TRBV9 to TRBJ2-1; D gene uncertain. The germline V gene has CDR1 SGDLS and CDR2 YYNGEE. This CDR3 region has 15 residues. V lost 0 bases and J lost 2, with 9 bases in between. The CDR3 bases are TGTGCCAGCAGCGTAGCCGGGTTACCCTACAATGAGCAGTTCTTC. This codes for CASSVAGLPYNEQFF.

CDR3 sequence reads: CATQGGPNEKLFF. The CDR3 coding sequence is TGTGCCACCCAGGGGGGCCCTAATGAAAAACTGTTTTTT. V usage is TRBV2 and J usage is TRBJ1-4; the match to TRBD1 covers 7 bases. V trimming: 10 bases; J trimming: 3 bases; junction bases outside the gene matches: 5. Germline CDR1 reads SNHLY; CDR2 reads FYNNEI. The CDR3 consists of 13 residues.

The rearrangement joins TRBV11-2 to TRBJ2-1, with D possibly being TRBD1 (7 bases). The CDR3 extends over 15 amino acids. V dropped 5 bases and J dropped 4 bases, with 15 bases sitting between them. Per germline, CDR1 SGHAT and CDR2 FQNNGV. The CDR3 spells CASSPAGGRYNEQFF. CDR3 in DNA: TGTGCCAGCAGCCCCGCAGGGGGGAGGTACAATGAGCAGTTCTTC.